A single sample is the source of the 18 T cell receptor beta chains below, sequenced in a study of cytomegalovirus exposure and HLA in healthy donors. This PCR relied on a set of 60 Vbeta primers and 13 Jbeta primers. This table comes from immunoSEQ multiplex PCR, and its TCRdb copy is limited to in-frame clones, with some not included. The table has about 150,000 clones, roughly 82% seen once. Sample: PBMCs. These receptors were obtained from a woman between 45 and 60 years old in good health and CMV-seropositive.

This clone was observed many times. The chain has TRBV6-1 and TRBJ1-4; 8 nucleotides align to TRBD1. In germline, CDR1 is MNHNS, CDR2 SASEGT. The CDR3 spans 14 residues. V was clipped by 10 bases and J by 4 bases; unmatched bases: 8. For the CDR3, the DNA is TGTGCCACCAAAAAGGACAGGGTTAATGAAAAACTGTTTTTT. As protein: CATKKDRVNEKLFF.

The rearrangement joins TRBV18 to TRBJ1-1; D remains unclear. Looked up from germline, CDR1 is KGHSH and CDR2 is LQKENI. Trimming took off 3 bases at V and 1 base at J, with 6 bases between the two ends. The CDR3 runs to 13 residues. The CDR3 DNA reads as TGTGCCAGCTCACCTTCAGAGAACACTGAAGCTTTCTTT. This encodes CASSPSENTEAFF.

This clone was counted once. The rearrangement uses TRBV7-2 and TRBJ1-3, with 7 bases that match TRBD1. The germline CDR1 and CDR2 sequences are SGHTA and FQGNSA. With V trimmed by 1 base and J by 5 bases, 11 bases remained unmatched. There are 17 residues in the CDR3. The CDR3: CASSLEAGGRARNTIYF. Written as DNA, the CDR3 is TGTGCCAGCAGCTTAGAGGCAGGGGGAAGGGCAAGAAACACCATATATTTT.

This chain connects TRBV29-1 to TRBJ1-1; D uncertain. The CDR3 has 18 amino acids. Germline V lookup: CDR1 SQVTM, CDR2 ANQGSEA. Trimming cost V 3 bases and J 0 bases, with 23 bases left between them. CDR3 in amino acids: CSVDYRAGGPGVNTEAFF. The CDR3 bases are TGCAGCGTTGATTACAGAGCGGGAGGGCCGGGAGTGAACACTGAAGCTTTCTTT.

This clone has only a few counts. The chain carries TRBV30 and TRBJ2-3; possibly TRBD2 for D (5 bases). This CDR3 comprises 13 residues. V shed 4 bases and J shed 4 bases, with 12 bases lying between them. In germline, CDR1 is GTSNPN, CDR2 SVGIG (reference sequence). CDR3: CAWKLTGSDTQYF. The CDR3, as DNA: TGTGCCTGGAAACTAACGGGGTCAGATACGCAGTATTTT.

The DNA of the CDR3 is TGTGCCAGCAGCCAACGTGGGGGGGCTTACAATGAGCAGTTCTTC. The encoded protein is CASSQRGGAYNEQFF. The chain carries TRBV7-9 and TRBJ2-1; D is perhaps TRBD2 (7 bases). Between the trimmed V and J ends, which lost 5 bases and 4 bases, there was a span of 15 bases. From germline, CDR1 is SEHNR and CDR2 FQNEAQ (reference sequence). There are 15 residues in the CDR3. Supplemented by reference TRBV7-9 and TRBJ2-1, the full variable domain reads DTGVSQNPRHKITKRGQNVTFRCDPISEHNRLYWYRQTLGQGPEFLTYFQNEAQLEKSRLLSDRFSAERPKGSFSTLEIQRTEQGDSAMYLCASSQRGGAYNEQFFGPGTRLTVL.

The CDR3 DNA follows: TGTGCCAGCAGTTACTCGATCGGGGGAAGTACTGAAGCTTTCTTT. It translates to CASSYSIGGSTEAFF. The rearrangement links TRBV6-5 to TRBJ1-1; tentatively, D is TRBD1 (5 bases). Germline V gene sequence: CDR1 MNHEY, CDR2 SVGAGI. This CDR3 contains 15 residues. V lost 0 bases to trimming and J lost 5 bases, with 13 bases between them.

This chain connects TRBV7-8 to TRBJ2-1; D may be TRBD1 (6 bases). Per germline, CDR1 SGHVS and CDR2 FQNEAQ. Trimming removed 5 bases at V and 5 bases at J, with 16 bases between. This CDR3 is built from 15 residues. CDR3 in amino acids: CASSDLRQVHNEQFF. The CDR3 DNA reads TGTGCCAGCAGCGATTTAAGACAGGTTCACAATGAGCAGTTCTTC.

This chain connects TRBV2 to TRBJ2-2, with 7 bases aligning to TRBD1. The CDR3 runs to 15 residues. Trimming at V came to 3 bases and at J to 7 bases, leaving 8 bases not matched to a gene. Germline V gene lookup returns CDR1 SNHLY and CDR2 FYNNEI. The DNA of the CDR3 is TGTGCCAGCAGTGACCCCACAGGGGACCACGGGGAGCTGTTTTTT. As protein: CASSDPTGDHGELFF.

V is TRBV2 and J is TRBJ1-5; tentatively, D is TRBD1 (6 bases). V was pared by 7 bases and J by 2 bases, with 15 bases between. Germline lookup yields CDR1 SNHLY and CDR2 FYNNEI. The CDR3 has 15 residues. The CDR3 reads CASTGGGGGNQPQHF. CDR3 DNA sequence: TGTGCCAGCACCGGGGGAGGGGGAGGCAATCAGCCCCAGCATTTT.

V and J are TRBV7-8 and TRBJ2-2; 7 bases map to TRBD1. The CDR3 length is 14 residues. Germline V gene sequence: CDR1 SGHVS, CDR2 FQNEAQ. The trim removed 3 bases at V and 4 bases at J, leaving 2 bases unmatched. CDR3 region: CASSLRQGTGELFF. The CDR3 nucleotides are TGTGCCAGCAGCTTGCGACAGGGCACCGGGGAGCTGTTTTTT.

V gene TRBV7-2 combines with J gene TRBJ1-5, with D unclear. This CDR3 region has 13 residues. Trimming pared 1 base from V and 6 bases from J, leaving 7 bases between. Germline V gene data show CDR1 as SGHTA and CDR2 as FQGNSA. The chain's CDR3 is CASSLGPGQPQHF. DNA for the CDR3: TGTGCCAGCAGCTTAGGGCCGGGTCAGCCCCAGCATTTT. The full variable domain, completed using reference TRBV7-2 and TRBJ1-5, is GAGVSQSPSNKVTEKGKDVELRCDPISGHTALYWYRQSLGQGLEFLIYFQGNSAPDKSGLPSDRFSAERTGGSVSTLTIQRTQQEDSAVYLCASSLGPGQPQHFGDGTRLSIL.

The gene calls are TRBV6-5 and TRBJ1-1; D gene uncertain. In germline, CDR1 is MNHEY, CDR2 SVGAGI. Trimming cost V 4 bases and J 0 bases, with 9 bases left between them. The CDR3 sequence is 14 residues long. CDR3 in DNA: TGTGCCAGCAGTTGGGCGGGCATGAACACTGAAGCTTTCTTT. Protein: CASSWAGMNTEAFF.

J is TRBJ2-7 and V is TRBV6-5, with 10 bases aligning to TRBD1. CDR1 is MNHEY and CDR2 is SVGAGI in the germline V gene. CDR3 length equals 14 residues. The V segment lost 5 bases and the J segment 2 bases; nucleotides outside the gene matches: 3. CDR3 loop: CASSRGTGAYEQYF. The CDR3 nucleotides are TGTGCCAGCAGTCGCGGGACAGGGGCCTACGAGCAGTACTTC.

This chain links TRBV19 with TRBJ1-1; D remains ambiguous. This CDR3 is 14 amino acids long. Trimming removed 3 bases from V and 4 bases from J, with 12 bases in between. Germline CDR1 reads LNHDA; CDR2 reads SQIVND (reference sequence). This chain's CDR3 is CASSISAGSTEAFF. CDR3 DNA sequence: TGTGCCAGTAGTATTTCGGCAGGTTCCACTGAAGCTTTCTTT. Using reference TRBV19 and TRBJ1-1 for the parts outside the CDR3, the full variable domain is DGGITQSPKYLFRKEGQNVTLSCEQNLNHDAMYWYRQDPGQGLRLIYYSQIVNDFQKGDIAEGYSVSREKKESFPLTVTSAQKNPTAFYLCASSISAGSTEAFFGQGTRLTVV.

The rearrangement uses TRBV30 and TRBJ1-6; TRBD1 is a possible D gene (6 bases). The germline V gene encodes CDR1 GTSNPN and CDR2 SVGIG (reference sequence). V was cut by 4 bases and J by 10 bases, with 14 bases left in between. This CDR3 region has 13 residues. The CDR3 spells CAWNRGASSPLHF. For the CDR3, the DNA is TGTGCCTGGAACCGGGGGGCGTCGTCACCCCTCCACTTT.

The chain uses TRBV10-1 and TRBJ2-3; 13 bases are a match to TRBD2. Germline CDR1 reads WNHNN; CDR2 reads SYGVQD (reference sequence). J gave up 9 bases and V 4 bases, and 4 bases lay outside the gene matches. CDR3 length equals 14 residues. CDR3 protein: CASSGTSGGGTQYF. The DNA of the CDR3 is TGCGCCAGCAGTGGGACTAGCGGGGGAGGAACGCAGTATTTT.

The rearrangement uses TRBV7-2 and TRBJ2-2; TRBD2 matches 7 bases. Trimming removed 4 bases from V and 7 bases from J; junction bases left unmatched: 6. This CDR3 has 14 amino acids. CDR1 and CDR2 from the germline V gene are SGHTA and FQGNSA. Here the CDR3 reads CASSSYRGDGELFF. CDR3 in DNA: TGTGCCAGCAGCTCTTACCGGGGGGACGGGGAGCTGTTTTTT.